One sample yielded the 14 T cell receptor beta chains listed below, sequenced in a study of OX40 agonist ivuxolimab in advanced cancers. This table comes from immunoSEQ multiplex PCR, and its TCRdb copy is limited to in-frame clones, with some not included. The data contain fewer than 65,000 clones, more than 80% of them singletons. Sample: CD4+ or CD8+ T cells sorted from blood, taken in a trial of the OX40 agonist ivuxolimab. These receptors originate from an adult with an advanced solid tumor such as melanoma, head and neck, liver or kidney cancer.

The chain has TRBV5-6 and TRBJ1-2; a weak D match, TRBD1 (5 bases). Trimming took off 0 bases at V and 5 bases at J, with 11 bases between the two ends. The germline V gene has CDR1 SGHDT and CDR2 YYEEEE. The length of the CDR3 is 14 residues. CDR3 nucleotide sequence: TGTGCCAGCAGCTTGGGGGACCCAGGATATGGCTACACCTTC. Protein: CASSLGDPGYGYTF.

V and J are TRBV6-6 and TRBJ2-7; unclear D gene. The CDR3 contains 13 residues. The germline V gene has CDR1 MNHNY and CDR2 SVGAGI (reference sequence). V shed 2 bases and J shed 4 bases, with 9 bases lying between them. CDR3 amino acids: CASSYARSYEQYF. The CDR3 DNA is TGTGCCAGCAGTTACGCAAGGTCGTACGAGCAGTACTTC.

The chain is built from TRBV19 and TRBJ2-5; no firm D call. Trimming removed 7 bases from V and 4 bases from J, with 13 bases in between. The CDR3 is 13 residues long. Germline V CDR1 and CDR2: LNHDA, SQIVND (reference sequence). CDR3 in amino acids: CASKGRAVETQYF. CDR3 in DNA: TGTGCCAGTAAGGGTAGGGCAGTAGAGACCCAGTACTTC.

This chain connects TRBV6-5 to TRBJ2-1, with D perhaps matching TRBD2 (6 bases). Germline V gives CDR1 MNHEY, CDR2 SVGAGI. The CDR3 length is 12 residues. With 6 bases removed from V and 10 bases from J, the gap between germline ends came to 13 bases. CDR3 DNA: TGTGCCAGCAGGCGGCGGGACCGAGAGCAGTTCTTC. Translation: CASRRRDREQFF.

This chain uses TRBV28 with TRBJ2-7; no reliable D call. Germline loops: CDR1 MDHEN, CDR2 SYDVKM. Trimming took off 5 bases at V and 4 bases at J, with 6 bases between the two ends. The length of the CDR3 is 11 residues. The DNA of the CDR3 is TGTGCCAGCAGTCAGTTTTACGAGCAGTACTTC. This translates into CASSQFYEQYF.

The chain couples TRBV10-3 to TRBJ1-3; D is unresolved. The V and J ends lost 4 bases and 1 base respectively, with 2 bases between them. CDR1 is ENHRY, CDR2 SYGVKD, per germline. There are 12 residues in the CDR3. The CDR3 DNA reads TGTGCCATCAGTGGGTCTGGAAACACCATATATTTT. Protein sequence: CAISGSGNTIYF.

CDR3 in DNA: TGTGCCACCAGCTACGAGAGCTCCTACGAGCAGTACTTC. It codes for CATSYESSYEQYF. The chain employs TRBV15 and TRBJ2-7; D is undetermined. The ends were cut back, 5 bases at V and 0 bases at J, with 8 bases in the middle. Germline CDR1 is LNHNV and CDR2 is YYDKDF (reference sequence). The CDR3 totals 13 residues.

The chain recombines TRBV6-6 with TRBJ2-1; TRBD2 aligns across 9 bases. The CDR3 has 15 residues. V lost 0 bases and J lost 5; bases outside the gene matches: 2. From germline, CDR1 is MNHNY and CDR2 SVGAGI (reference sequence). The chain's CDR3 is CASSYSRLADNEQFF. The CDR3 coding sequence is TGTGCCAGCAGTTACTCGAGACTAGCGGACAATGAGCAGTTCTTC.

This clone showed up just once. This chain joins TRBV7-9 and TRBJ1-2; tentative D call: TRBD1 (5 bases). V was trimmed by 7 bases and J by 6 bases, leaving 18 bases between them. Germline loops: CDR1 SEHNR, CDR2 FQNEAQ (reference sequence). This CDR3 is built from 14 residues. The CDR3 sequence: CASTAHGGDNGYTF. CDR3 DNA: TGTGCCAGCACTGCTCATGGGGGTGACAATGGCTACACCTTC.

The gene calls are TRBV4-3 and TRBJ1-5; 7 bases fit TRBD1. V shed 1 base and J 1 base; nucleotides not matched to a gene: 7. This CDR3 comprises 17 residues. The germline CDR1 and CDR2 sequences are LGHNA and YSLEER. The DNA of the CDR3 is TGCGCCAGCAGCCAAGTTCCCGACAGGGTGAGCAATCAGCCCCAGCATTTT. This translates into CASSQVPDRVSNQPQHF.

This chain uses TRBV28 with TRBJ2-7; D gene unclear. V lost 4 bases, J lost 0 bases, and 25 bases lay in between. The CDR3 has 19 residues. Germline CDR1 reads MDHEN; CDR2 reads SYDVKM. CDR3 sequence reads: CASSSFLYRPPVSSYEQYF. Here the CDR3 DNA reads TGTGCCAGCAGTTCCTTTCTTTATCGACCTCCTGTGAGCTCCTACGAGCAGTACTTC.

This clone was recorded once. This sequence joins TRBV28 and TRBJ2-1; TRBD1 agrees at 11 bases. Germline-derived CDR1 and CDR2 are MDHEN and SYDVKM. This CDR3 spans 16 amino acids. V gave up 5 bases and J gave up 6 bases; unmatched junction bases: 9. CDR3 DNA: TGTGCCAGCAGTCTTTGGGGGACAGGGGGGTTCAATGAGCAGTTCTTC. Residues: CASSLWGTGGFNEQFF.

This chain connects TRBV10-3 to TRBJ2-5; tentatively, D is TRBD1 (5 bases). CDR1 is ENHRY and CDR2 is SYGVKD in the germline V gene. The V gene lost 0 bases and the J gene lost 5 bases, with 10 bases spanning the gap. The CDR3 is 14 amino acids. The CDR3 reads CAISESGPTETQYF. The CDR3 DNA reads TGTGCCATCAGTGAGTCGGGGCCAACGGAGACCCAGTACTTC.

This clone was seen only once. This chain connects TRBV7-2 to TRBJ1-2; maybe TRBD1 (6 bases). CDR1 is SGHTA and CDR2 is FQGNSA in the germline V gene. The CDR3 runs 14 residues. The V end was cut by 5 bases, the J end by 7 bases, with 17 bases between. CDR3 region: CASSLSTGVGGYTF. As DNA, the CDR3 is TGTGCCAGCAGCCTTTCGACAGGCGTAGGTGGCTACACCTTC.